This T cell receptor (beta chain) was observed in a study of blood T cell repertoires in COVID-19. This clone turned up a few times. TCRdb's table, derived via immunoSEQ multiplex PCR, lists solely in-frame clones and lacks some. The profile covers 200,000 to 250,000 clones, with roughly 85% appearing a single time and about 4.8% taken by the ten largest. The CDR3 contains 13 residues. Allocation to cohorts depended on clinical history reported by the participants. This sequence was found in a woman aged 45-59 years who had been exposed to COVID-19. The chain uses TRBV12-3 or TRBV12-4 and TRBJ1-1; D gene uncertain. Input material: PBMCs or T cells enriched from blood (not recorded which). The CDR3 protein is CAIRYLGNTEAFF. CDR3 sequence (DNA): TGTGCTATACGGTATCTAGGGAACACTGAAGCTTTCTTT.